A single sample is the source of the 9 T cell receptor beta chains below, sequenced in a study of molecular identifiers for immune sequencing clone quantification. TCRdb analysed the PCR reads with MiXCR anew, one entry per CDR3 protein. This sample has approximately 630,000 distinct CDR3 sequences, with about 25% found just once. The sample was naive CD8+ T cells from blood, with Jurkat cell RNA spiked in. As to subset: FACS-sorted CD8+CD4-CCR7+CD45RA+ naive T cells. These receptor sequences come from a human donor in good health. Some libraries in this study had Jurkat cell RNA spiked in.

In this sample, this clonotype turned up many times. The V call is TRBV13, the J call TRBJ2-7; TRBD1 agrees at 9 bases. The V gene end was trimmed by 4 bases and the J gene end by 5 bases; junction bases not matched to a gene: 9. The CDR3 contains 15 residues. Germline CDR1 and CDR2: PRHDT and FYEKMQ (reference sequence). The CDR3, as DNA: TGTGCCAGCAGCTCAATTACAGGGGGCTTTGACGAGCAGTACTTC. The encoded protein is CASSSITGGFDEQYF.

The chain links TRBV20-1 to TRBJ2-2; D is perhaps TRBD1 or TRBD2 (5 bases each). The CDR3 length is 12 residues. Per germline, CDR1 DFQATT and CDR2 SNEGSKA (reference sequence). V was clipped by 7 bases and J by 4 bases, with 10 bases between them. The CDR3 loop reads CSGEGPTGELFF. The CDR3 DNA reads TGCAGTGGTGAGGGGCCCACCGGGGAGCTGTTTTTT.

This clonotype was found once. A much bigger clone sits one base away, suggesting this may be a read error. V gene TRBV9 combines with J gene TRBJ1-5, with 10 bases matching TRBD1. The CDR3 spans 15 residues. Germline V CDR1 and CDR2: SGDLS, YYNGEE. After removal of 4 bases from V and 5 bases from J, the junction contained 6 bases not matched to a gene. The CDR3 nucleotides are TGTGCCAGCAGCACGACAGGGGGCGAGGATCAGCCCCAGCATTTT. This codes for CASSTTGGEDQPQHF.

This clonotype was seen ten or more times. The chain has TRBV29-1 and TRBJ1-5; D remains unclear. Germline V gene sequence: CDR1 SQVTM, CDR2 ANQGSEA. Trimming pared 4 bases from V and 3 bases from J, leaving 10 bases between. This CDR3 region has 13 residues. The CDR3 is CSVGEGANQPQHF. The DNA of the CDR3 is TGCAGCGTTGGAGAAGGAGCCAATCAGCCCCAGCATTTT.

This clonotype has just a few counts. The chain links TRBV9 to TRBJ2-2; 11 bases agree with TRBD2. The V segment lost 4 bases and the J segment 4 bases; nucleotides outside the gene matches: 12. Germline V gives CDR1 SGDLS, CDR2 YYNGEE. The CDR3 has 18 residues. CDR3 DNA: TGTGCCAGCAGCAGCGGCCCCTCTAGCGGGGGGTTCACCGGGGAGCTGTTTTTT. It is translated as CASSSGPSSGGFTGELFF.

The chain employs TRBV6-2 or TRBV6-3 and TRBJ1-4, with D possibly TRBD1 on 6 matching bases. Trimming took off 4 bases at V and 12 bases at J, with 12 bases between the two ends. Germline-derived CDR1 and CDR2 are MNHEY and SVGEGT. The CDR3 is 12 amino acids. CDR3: CASSLTGLELFF. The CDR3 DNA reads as TGTGCCAGCAGTTTAACAGGGCTGGAACTGTTTTTT.

The CDR3 here is CASSSPRVAGRNTGELFF. In nucleotides, the CDR3 is TGTGCCAGCAGTTCCCCCCGGGTAGCGGGACGGAACACCGGGGAGCTGTTTTTT. The V call is TRBV6-2 or TRBV6-3, the J call TRBJ2-2; TRBD2 matches at 8 bases. Trimming cost V 4 bases and J 1 base; bases outside gene matches: 11. The CDR3 has 18 residues. Germline V gene data show CDR1 as MNHEY and CDR2 as SVGEGT.

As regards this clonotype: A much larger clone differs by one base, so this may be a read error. The CDR3 sequence is CASSFGGLKEPQYF. The CDR3 DNA is TGTGCCAGCAGTTTCGGGGGGTTGAAAGAGCCCCAGTACTTC. The chain joins TRBV12-3 or TRBV12-4 to TRBJ2-5, with 7 bases matching TRBD2. The CDR3 is 14 residues long.

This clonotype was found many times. CDR3 loop: CASSQVRTPVDDTQYF. Here the CDR3 DNA reads TGCGCCAGCAGCCAAGTTCGGACGCCCGTTGATGATACGCAGTATTTT. The rearrangement links TRBV4-1 to TRBJ2-3; D not resolved. V gave up 1 base and J gave up 6 bases, with 17 bases separating them. This CDR3 spans 16 amino acids. CDR1 MGHRA and CDR2 YSYEKL come from the germline V gene.